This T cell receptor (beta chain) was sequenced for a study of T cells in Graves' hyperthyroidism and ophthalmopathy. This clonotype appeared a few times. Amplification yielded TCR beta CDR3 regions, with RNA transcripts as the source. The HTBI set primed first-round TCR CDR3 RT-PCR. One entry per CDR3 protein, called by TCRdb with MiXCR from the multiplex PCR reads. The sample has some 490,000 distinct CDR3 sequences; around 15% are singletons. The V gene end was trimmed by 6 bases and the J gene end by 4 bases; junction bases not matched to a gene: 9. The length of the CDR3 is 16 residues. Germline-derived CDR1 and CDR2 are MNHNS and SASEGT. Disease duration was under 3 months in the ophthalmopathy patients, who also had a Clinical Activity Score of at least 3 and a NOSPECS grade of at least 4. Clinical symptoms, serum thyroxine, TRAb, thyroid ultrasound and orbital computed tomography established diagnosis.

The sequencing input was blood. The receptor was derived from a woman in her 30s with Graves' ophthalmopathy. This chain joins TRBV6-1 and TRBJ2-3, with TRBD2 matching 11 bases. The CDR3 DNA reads TGTGCCAGCAGGGTTCTTCTAGCGGGAGGCCCAGATACGCAGTATTTT. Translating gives CASRVLLAGGPDTQYF.